Listed here are 5 T cell receptor beta chains from one sample, sequenced in a study of T cell clonality in common variable immunodeficiency. Profiling relied on immunoSEQ multiplex PCR, and the TCRdb table lists in-frame clones only, not all of them. The sample holds some 38,000 clones, and no clone turns up only once. Input material: peripheral blood mononuclear cells. The receptors derive from a person between 18 and 75 years old in good health.

This clone was detected many times. The read comes to an end 3 residues before the CDR3 does, leaving the germline J gene to fill in the end. The V gene is TRBV5-1, the J gene TRBJ2-7; 11 bases agree with TRBD2. With 4 bases clipped from V and 5 bases from J, the junction kept 5 bases outside the gene matches. The CDR3 is made up of 14 amino acids. Germline loops: CDR1 SGHRS, CDR2 YFSETQ. Incomplete CDR3 DNA: TGCGCCAGCAGCACTAGCGGGAGCGGAGACGAG. It codes for CASSTSGSGDE. The entire CDR3 protein reads CASSTSGSGDEQYF.

This clone was detected ten times or more. The read ends 3 residues before the CDR3 terminus; that terminus is restored from the germline J gene. This chain uses TRBV7-2 with TRBJ2-3; 9 nucleotides line up with TRBD2. This CDR3 has 14 amino acids. The germline gives CDR1 SGHTA, CDR2 FQGNSA. This chain's CDR3 is CASSLGGLAAAQYF. CDR3 DNA (partial): TGTGCCAGCAGCTTAGGGGGACTAGCAGCGGCG.

The sample holds many counts of this clone. Read data end 3 residues before the CDR3 end; the end is taken from the germline J gene. The chain employs TRBV12-3 or TRBV12-4 and TRBJ2-7; 9 positions agree with TRBD1. The ends lost 1 base at V and 5 bases at J; junction bases unmatched: 6. This CDR3 has 15 residues. CDR3 region: CASSLGADRGHEQYF. CDR3 DNA, as far as it was read: TGTGCCAGCAGTTTAGGAGCGGACAGGGGCCACGAG.

Many counts were recorded for this clone. The CDR3 extends 3 residues past the end of the read, so its final part is completed from the germline J gene. The V gene is TRBV5-6, the J gene TRBJ2-3, with D perhaps matching TRBD2 (5 bases). This CDR3 spans 15 amino acids. Deletions cut 2 bases from V and 0 bases from J, with 10 bases between. Germline assignment: CDR1 SGHDT and CDR2 YYEEEE. CDR3 DNA, as far as it was read: TGTGCCAGCAGCTTTAGCGTTGCTAGCACAGATACG. Protein sequence: CASSFSVASTDT. The full CDR3 sequence reads CASSFSVASTDTQYF.

This clone was recorded many times. From the germline J gene comes the end of the CDR3, since the read stops 3 residues before it. The chain employs TRBV19 and TRBJ2-7, with 11 bases aligning to TRBD1. Losses at the gene ends were 6 bases for V and 4 bases for J; bases not matched to a gene: 5. CDR1 is LNHDA and CDR2 is SQIVND in the germline V gene (reference sequence). This CDR3 comprises 14 residues. The sequenced part of the CDR3 DNA is TGTGCCAGTAGGCCGGGACAGGGGGTTTACGAG. Protein: CASRPGQGVYE. The CDR3, in full, reads CASRPGQGVYEQYF.